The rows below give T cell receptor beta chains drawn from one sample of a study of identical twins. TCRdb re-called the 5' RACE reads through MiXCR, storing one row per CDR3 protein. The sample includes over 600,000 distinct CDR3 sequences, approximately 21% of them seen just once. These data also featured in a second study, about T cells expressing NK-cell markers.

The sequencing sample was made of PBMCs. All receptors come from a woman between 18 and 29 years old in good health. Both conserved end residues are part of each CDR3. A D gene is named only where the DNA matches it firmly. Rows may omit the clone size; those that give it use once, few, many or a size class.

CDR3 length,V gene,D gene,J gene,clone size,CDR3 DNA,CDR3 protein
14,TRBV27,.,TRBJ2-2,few,TGTGCCAGCAGTTACAGGGTTGCATCGGGGGAGCTGTTTTTT,CASSYRVASGELFF
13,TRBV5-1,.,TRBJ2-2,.,TGCGCCAGCCGCTACAGGAACACCGGGGAGCTGTTTTTT,CASRYRNTGELFF
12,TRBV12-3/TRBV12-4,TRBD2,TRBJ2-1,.,TGTGCCAGCAGTAGCCCGGGACTAATGAGAGTCTTC,CASSSPGLMRVF
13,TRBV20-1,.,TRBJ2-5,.,TGCAGTGCTAGTAAACGCGACCAAGAGACCCAGTACTTC,CSASKRDQETQYF
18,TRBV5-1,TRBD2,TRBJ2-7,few,TGCGCCAGCAGCTTCGGACTAGCGGGAGCCTCCACCTCCTACGAGCAGTACTTC,CASSFGLAGASTSYEQYF
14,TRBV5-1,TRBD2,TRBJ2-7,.,TGCGCCAGCAGCGCCGGACTAGCGGAGGTCGAGCAGTACTTC,CASSAGLAEVEQYF
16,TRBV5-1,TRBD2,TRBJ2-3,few,TGCGCCAGCAGCTTGGCGCTAGCGGGAGGCACAGATACGCAGTATTTT,CASSLALAGGTDTQYF
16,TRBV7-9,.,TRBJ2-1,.,TGTGCCAGCAGCCCGGGCCCGGGGCGGACCCCATGGGAGCAGTTCTTC,CASSPGPGRTPWEQFF
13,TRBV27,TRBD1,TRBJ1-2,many,TGTGCCAGCAGCTATGACAGGGGGGATAGATACACCTTC,CASSYDRGDRYTF
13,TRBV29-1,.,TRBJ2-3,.,TGCAGCGTTGCGGGACGCGACACAGATACGCAGTATTTT,CSVAGRDTDTQYF
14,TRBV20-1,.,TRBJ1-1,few,TGCAGTGCTAGAGAGGGTCACTCGGGCACTGAAGCTTTCTTT,CSAREGHSGTEAFF
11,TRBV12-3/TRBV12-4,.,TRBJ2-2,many,TGTGCCAGCAGTTTACGCGGGGAGCTGTTTTTT,CASSLRGELFF
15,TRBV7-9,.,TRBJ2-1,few,TGTGCCAGCAGTTACGCAATGGGTATCTACAATGAGCAGTTCTTC,CASSYAMGIYNEQFF
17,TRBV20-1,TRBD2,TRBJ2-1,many,TGCAGTGCCACAGGAGCTAGCGGGATGAGCTCCTACAATGAGCAGTTCTTC,CSATGASGMSSYNEQFF
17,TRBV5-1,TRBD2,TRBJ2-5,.,TGCGCCAGCAGACTAGCGGGGGGCGTAGGCGAGCAAGAGACCCAGTACTTC,CASRLAGGVGEQETQYF
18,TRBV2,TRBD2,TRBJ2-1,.,TGTGCCTGCAGTTTAAGACTAGCGGGAGGTACAAAAGGGGGTGAGCAGTTCTTC,CACSLRLAGGTKGGEQFF
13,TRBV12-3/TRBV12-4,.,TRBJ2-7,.,TGTGCCAGCAGTGTACAGGGGAGGCACGAGCAGTACTTC,CASSVQGRHEQYF
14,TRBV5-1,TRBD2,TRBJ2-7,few,TGCGCCAGCAGCTTTGACGCGGGGGTTTACGAGCAGTACTTC,CASSFDAGVYEQYF
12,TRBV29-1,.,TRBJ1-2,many,TGCAGCGCGCCAACGGAGGACTATGGCTACACCTTC,CSAPTEDYGYTF
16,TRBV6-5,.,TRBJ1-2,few,TGTGCCAGCAGTTACGGATCCCCGGCTCGGGGCTATGGCTACACCTTC,CASSYGSPARGYGYTF
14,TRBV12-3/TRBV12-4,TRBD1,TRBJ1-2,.,TGTGCCAGCACCAAGGGACAGGGGGCAAATGGCTACACCTTC,CASTKGQGANGYTF
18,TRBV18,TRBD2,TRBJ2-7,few,TGTGCCAGCTCACCCCACAGTCCCCTAGCGGGGGAAATGAGCGAGCAGTACTTC,CASSPHSPLAGEMSEQYF